The clone carrying this TCR beta chain was found a few times. Its specificity is not known. The TCR beta library used iRepertoire HTBI primers with Arm-PCR amplification of CDR3. MiXCR, run by TCRdb on the multiplex PCR reads, gives a single entry per CDR3 protein. Of approximately 350,000 distinct CDR3 sequences in the sample, roughly 24% were seen once. CDR1 and CDR2 from the germline V gene are MNHEY and SVGAGI. The V end was cut by 4 bases, the J end by 11 bases, with 18 bases between. The CDR3 loop spans 15 amino acids. The time point denotes: persistent/refractory GD, antithyroid drugs over 5 years with positive TRAb. From PBMCs, RNA was extracted and then used to make the TCR library. An endocrinology department in Xi'an, China, recruited the patients. Staff drew around 10 milliliters of peripheral blood into EDTA tubes. This sample is part of a study of regulatory T cells in long-lasting Graves disease. Findings of the study overall: With persistent disease, TRBV28, TRBJ1-2 and TRBJ2-5 were the favored segments.

This TCR was sampled from a woman aged 40 to 50 with Graves disease. The chain couples TRBV6-5 to TRBJ1-6, with TRBD1 as a possible D gene (5 bases). The sequencing here drew on peripheral blood mononuclear cells (PBMCs), taken when the disease was refractory, from a patient treated with antithyroid drugs. The CDR3 DNA is TGTGCCAGCAGTTTTGGGCAGGGTGCTGGAACACCCCTCCACTTT. It specifies CASSFGQGAGTPLHF.